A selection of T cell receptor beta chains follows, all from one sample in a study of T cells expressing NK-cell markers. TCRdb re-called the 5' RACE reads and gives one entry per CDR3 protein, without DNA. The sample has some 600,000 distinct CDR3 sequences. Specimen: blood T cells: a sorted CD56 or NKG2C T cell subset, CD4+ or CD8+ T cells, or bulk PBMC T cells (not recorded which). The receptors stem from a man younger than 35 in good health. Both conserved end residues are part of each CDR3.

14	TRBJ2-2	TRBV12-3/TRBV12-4	CASRADGPGGELFF
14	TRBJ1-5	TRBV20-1	CSASTPGSNQPQHF
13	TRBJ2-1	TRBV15	CATRGGRAHEQFF
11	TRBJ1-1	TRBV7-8	CASSPRPQAFF
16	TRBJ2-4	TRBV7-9	CASSLAGPGAKNIQYF
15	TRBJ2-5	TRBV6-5	CASSTGTASQETQYF
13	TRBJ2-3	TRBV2	CASWDISTDTQYF
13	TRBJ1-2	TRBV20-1	CSAEVNQLNGYTF
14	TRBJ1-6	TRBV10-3	CAIAKDRDNSPLHF
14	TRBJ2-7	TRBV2	CASSASIRAWEQYF
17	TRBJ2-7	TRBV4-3	CASSQEGMGRNIYEQYF
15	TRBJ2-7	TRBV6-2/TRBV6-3	CASSYRQEWEYEQYF
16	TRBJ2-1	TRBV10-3	CATTSSGPSSYNEQFF
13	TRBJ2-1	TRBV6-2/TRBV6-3	CASSRSETDEQFF
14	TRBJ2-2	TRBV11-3	CASSFRDSTGELFF
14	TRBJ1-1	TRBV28	CASSFGKLNTEAFF
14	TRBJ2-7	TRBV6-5	CASSSSLVTGEQYF
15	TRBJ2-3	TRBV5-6	CASSLEALAPDTQYF
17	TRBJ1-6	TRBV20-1	CSARGRNPSSYNSPLHF
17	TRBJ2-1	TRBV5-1	CASSYGLSGDSYNEQFF
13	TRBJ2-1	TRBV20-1	CSAKDRGGGEQFF
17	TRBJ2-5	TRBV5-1	CASSHPQTGSRRETQYF
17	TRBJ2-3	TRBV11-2	CASMGTGLAGGTDTQYF
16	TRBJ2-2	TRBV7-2	CASSTGGRLRSGELFF
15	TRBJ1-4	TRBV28	CASSTYGLLNEKLFF
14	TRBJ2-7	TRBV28	CASSSAQGSYEQYF
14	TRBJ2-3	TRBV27	CASSTGTANGREYF
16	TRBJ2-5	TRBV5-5	CASRLRGGTTQETQYF
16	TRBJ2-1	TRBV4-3	CASSQDTAIRANEQFF
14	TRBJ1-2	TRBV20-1	CSASRADMGYGYTF
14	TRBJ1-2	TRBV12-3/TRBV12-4	CASSPTVAPYGYTF
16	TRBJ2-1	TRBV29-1	CSVEGGQTNSYNEQFF